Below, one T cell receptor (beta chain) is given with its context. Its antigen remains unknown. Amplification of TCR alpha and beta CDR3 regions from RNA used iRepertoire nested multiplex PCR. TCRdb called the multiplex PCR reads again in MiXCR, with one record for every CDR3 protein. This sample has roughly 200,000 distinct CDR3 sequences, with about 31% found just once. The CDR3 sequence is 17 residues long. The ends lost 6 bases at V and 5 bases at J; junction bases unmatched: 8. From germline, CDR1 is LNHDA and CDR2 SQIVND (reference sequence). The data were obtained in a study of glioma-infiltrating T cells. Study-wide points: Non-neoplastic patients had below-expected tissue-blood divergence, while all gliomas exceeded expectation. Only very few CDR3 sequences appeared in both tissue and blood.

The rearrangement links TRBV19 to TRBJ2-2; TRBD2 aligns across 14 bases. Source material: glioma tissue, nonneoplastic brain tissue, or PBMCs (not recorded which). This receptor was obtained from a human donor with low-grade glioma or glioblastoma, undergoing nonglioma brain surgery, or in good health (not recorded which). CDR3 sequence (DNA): TGTGCCAGTAGATATTCGGGACTAGCGGGAGCTACCGGGGAGCTGTTTTTT. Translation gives CASRYSGLAGATGELFF.